A selection of T cell receptor beta chains follows, all from one sample in a study of T cells in Graves' hyperthyroidism and ophthalmopathy. MiXCR was run by TCRdb on the multiplex PCR reads, yielding one entry per CDR3 protein. The sample has about 760,000 distinct CDR3 sequences, approximately 36% seen once. Sequencing was done on a sample of blood. These TCRs come from a woman in her thirties or forties with Graves' hyperthyroidism. The CDR3 runs from the conserved cysteine through the conserved F or W. A D gene is named only where the DNA matches it firmly. Not all rows give a size; the values are once, few, many and, for expanded clones, a class.

j_call,clone_size,v_call,d_call,cdr3_aa,cdr3_nt
TRBJ1-2,.,TRBV6-2/TRBV6-3,.,CASSYSERPNYGYTF,TGTGCCAGCAGTTACTCCGAGAGACCGAACTATGGCTACACCTTC
TRBJ1-2,many,TRBV29-1,.,CSVEPGPSNYGYTF,TGCAGCGTTGAACCAGGGCCCTCTAACTATGGCTACACCTTC
TRBJ1-2,.,TRBV2,TRBD1,CATSEDRSYGYTF,TGTGCCACCAGTGAGGACAGGTCCTATGGCTACACTTTC
TRBJ2-7,.,TRBV5-4,TRBD1,CASSLGGQWSYEQYF,TGTGCCAGCAGCTTGGGGGGACAGTGGTCGTACGAGCAGTACTTC
TRBJ2-7,many,TRBV19,.,CASTTGNGPYEQYF,TGTGCCAGTACCACAGGGAATGGGCCCTACGAGCAGTACTTC
TRBJ2-7,.,TRBV18,.,CASVLSGANEQYF,TGTGCCAGCGTACTTTCGGGGGCGAACGAGCAGTACTTC
TRBJ2-7,few,TRBV2,.,CASSLMVGGSPYEQYF,TGTGCCAGCAGTTTGATGGTCGGAGGCTCCCCCTACGAGCAGTACTTC
TRBJ1-4,.,TRBV5-6,.,CASSFFSSGPNEKLFF,TGTGCCAGCAGCTTTTTTTCTAGTGGACCTAATGAAAAACTGTTTTTT
TRBJ1-3,.,TRBV5-1,.,CASSLGTWGGNTIYF,TGCGCCAGCAGCTTGGGCACATGGGGTGGAAACACCATATATTTT
TRBJ1-5,many,TRBV7-2,.,CASSLRGNDQPQHF,TGTGCCAGCAGCCTACGAGGGAATGATCAGCCCCAGCATTTT
TRBJ1-5,many,TRBV19,.,CASRKVVGGQPQHF,TGTGCCAGTAGGAAGGTTGTGGGGGGTCAGCCCCAGCATTTT
TRBJ2-2,.,TRBV10-3,.,CAISLMQGDTGELFF,TGTGCCATCAGTTTAATGCAAGGAGACACCGGGGAGCTGTTTTTT
TRBJ1-1,.,TRBV5-1,TRBD1,CASRDRGPAFF,TGCGCCAGCCGCGACAGGGGGCCAGCTTTCTTT
TRBJ2-2,many,TRBV2,.,CARLRANTGELFF,TGTGCCAGGCTCAGAGCGAACACCGGGGAGCTGTTTTTT
TRBJ1-5,.,TRBV6-2/TRBV6-3,.,CASSYQGDSQPQHF,TGTGCCAGCAGTTACCAGGGAGACAGTCAGCCCCAGCATTTT
TRBJ2-5,many,TRBV2,TRBD2,CASSAVAGESQETQYF,TGTGCCAGCAGTGCGGTAGCGGGGGAGTCGCAAGAGACCCAGTACTTC
TRBJ1-5,.,TRBV6-5,TRBD1,CASSPRTGLNSNQPQHF,TGTGCCAGCAGTCCGAGGACAGGGCTCAATAGCAATCAGCCCCAGCATTTT
TRBJ1-1,many,TRBV7-9,TRBD1,CASSSTGQGRNTEAFF,TGTGCCAGCAGCTCAACTGGACAGGGGAGGAACACTGAAGCTTTCTTT
TRBJ2-7,few,TRBV5-1,.,CASSFPGDYEQYF,TGCGCCAGCAGCTTCCCCGGGGACTACGAGCAGTACTTC
TRBJ1-4,.,TRBV7-9,TRBD1,CASSHLLVGTGGKLFF,TGCGCCAGCAGCCACCTCCTGGTCGGGACAGGGGGAAAACTGTTTTTT
TRBJ1-5,.,TRBV20-1,.,CSAKTGTNNQPQHF,TGCAGTGCAAAAACAGGGACCAACAATCAGCCCCAGCATTTT
TRBJ1-6,few,TRBV4-3,.,CASSQLQSPGRGHSPLHF,TGCGCCAGCAGCCAATTACAGTCCCCGGGACGGGGACATTCACCCCTCCACTTT
TRBJ2-5,.,TRBV4-1,.,CASSQGHVQGRETQYF,TGCGCCAGCAGCCAAGGACATGTCCAGGGGAGAGAGACCCAGTACTTC
TRBJ1-5,.,TRBV29-1,TRBD1,CSVASEGQLDQPQHF,TGCAGCGTTGCTTCGGAGGGACAGCTTGATCAGCCCCAGCATTTT
TRBJ2-2,.,TRBV6-5,.,CASSYRNANTGEPFF,TGTGCCAGCAGTTACCGCAACGCGAACACCGGGGAGCCGTTTTTT
TRBJ1-2,many,TRBV2,.,CASLKAGGPSYTF,TGTGCCAGCCTAAAAGCGGGGGGCCCGTCCTACACCTTC
TRBJ1-1,few,TRBV10-2,.,CASMYGGSTEAFF,TGCGCCAGCATGTATGGGGGTAGCACTGAAGCTTTCTTT
TRBJ1-6,many,TRBV7-9,.,CASSSSPGDSPLHF,TGTGCCAGCAGCTCTAGCCCAGGGGATTCACCCCTCCACTTT
TRBJ1-3,few,TRBV12-3/TRBV12-4,.,CAKQAGSGNTIYF,TGTGCTAAACAGGCGGGATCTGGAAACACCATATATTTT
TRBJ1-5,.,TRBV6-1,.,CARDDVAGSNQPQHF,TGTGCTAGAGATGATGTTGCAGGGAGCAATCAGCCCCAGCATTTT
TRBJ2-7,many,TRBV7-2,TRBD1,CASSSQGQGRSYEQYF,TGTGCCAGCAGCAGCCAGGGACAGGGCCGATCCTACGAGCAGTACTTC
TRBJ1-2,few,TRBV4-3,.,CASSQEQWAFNYGYTF,TGCGCCAGCAGCCAAGAACAATGGGCCTTTAACTATGGCTACACCTTC
TRBJ1-2,.,TRBV20-1,TRBD1,CSANPEDRGDGYTF,TGCAGTGCCAACCCCGAGGACAGGGGAGATGGCTACACCTTC
TRBJ2-7,few,TRBV7-9,TRBD1,CASSPTGQIFEQYF,TGTGCCAGCAGCCCTACGGGACAGATATTCGAGCAGTACTTC
TRBJ2-7,few,TRBV11-2,.,CASSLDGAALIYEQYF,TGTGCCAGCAGCTTAGATGGGGCGGCTTTGATCTACGAGCAGTACTTC
TRBJ1-3,.,TRBV29-1,.,CSRLTNSGNTIYF,TGCAGCAGATTGACAAACTCTGGAAACACCATATATTTT
TRBJ2-2,once,TRBV10-1,.,CASSDWGPSARGTGELFF,TGCGCCAGCAGTGATTGGGGGCCCTCAGCCCGGGGCACCGGGGAGCTGTTTTTT
TRBJ1-2,many,TRBV7-9,.,CASSLGVSDGYTF,TGTGCCAGCAGCTTAGGGGTATCGGATGGCTACACCTTC
TRBJ2-6,once,TRBV5-1,.,CASSRPGALVSGANVLTF,TGTGCCAGCAGCAGGCCGGGGGCGCTGGTGTCCGGGGCCAACGTCCTGACTTTC
TRBJ1-1,.,TRBV7-2,TRBD1,CASSSGTGGAGNTEAFF,TGTGCCAGCAGCTCAGGGACAGGGGGCGCGGGGAACACTGAAGCTTTCTTT
TRBJ1-2,.,TRBV14,.,CASSQDLYTILHGYTF,TGTGCCAGCAGCCAAGACCTTTATACCATCTTGCATGGCTACACCTTC
TRBJ1-1,.,TRBV10-3,TRBD1,CASRDSPPGNTEAFF,TGTGCCAGCAGGGACAGCCCTCCAGGGAACACTGAAGCTTTCTTT
TRBJ2-7,few,TRBV4-2,TRBD2,CASSHPSGSWQQYF,TGTGCCAGCAGCCATCCTAGCGGGAGTTGGCAGCAGTACTTC
TRBJ1-1,many,TRBV20-1,.,CSARNMNRDGNTEAFF,TGCAGTGCTAGAAATATGAATCGGGACGGAAACACTGAAGCTTTCTTT
TRBJ2-7,many,TRBV29-1,.,CSVPGSGSYEQYF,TGCAGCGTTCCGGGAAGTGGGTCCTACGAGCAGTACTTC
TRBJ1-5,.,TRBV7-2,TRBD1,CASSYRGQGAEEHF,TGTGCCAGCAGCTACCGGGGACAGGGGGCAGAAGAGCATTTT